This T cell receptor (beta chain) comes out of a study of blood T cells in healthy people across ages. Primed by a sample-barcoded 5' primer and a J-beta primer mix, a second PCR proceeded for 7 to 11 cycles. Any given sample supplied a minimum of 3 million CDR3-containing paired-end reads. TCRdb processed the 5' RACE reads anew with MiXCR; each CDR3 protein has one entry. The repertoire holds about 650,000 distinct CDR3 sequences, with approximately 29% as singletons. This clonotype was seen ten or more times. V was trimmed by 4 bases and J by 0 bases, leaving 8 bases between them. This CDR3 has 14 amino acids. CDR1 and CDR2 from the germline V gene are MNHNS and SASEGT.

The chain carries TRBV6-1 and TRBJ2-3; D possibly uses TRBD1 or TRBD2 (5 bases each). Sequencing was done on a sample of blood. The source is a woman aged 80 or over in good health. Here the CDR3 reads CASSGDGSTDTQYF. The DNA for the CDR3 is TGTGCCAGCAGTGGGGACGGTAGCACAGATACGCAGTATTTT.